Sequencing of this T cell receptor (beta chain) was carried out in a study of blood T cell repertoires in COVID-19. Study details: COVID-19 samples, acute and convalescent, were from the United States, Italy and Spain. PBMCs, B-cell-depleted T cells, or T cells were the source of the cDNA or gDNA that made up the material.

Under the authors' procedure: Nucleated cell number was recorded as an estimate derived from reference gene primer amplification. Sequenced by immunoSEQ multiplex PCR; TCRdb stores in-frame clones only, minus some. The D gene and trimming were derived from the DNA, and the V and J assignments and clone size from that table. The sample records about 150,000 clones, more than 80% being singletons. While infection was still active, Seattle patients were enrolled and then followed longitudinally. CDR1 SGHAT and CDR2 FQNNGV come from the germline V gene. Unmatched junction bases numbered 9, after V lost 7 bases and J lost 3 bases. The CDR3 is made up of 14 amino acids.

The sample was peripheral blood. J is TRBJ2-7 and V is TRBV11-2; 7 bases map to TRBD1. This receptor was identified in a man aged 18 to 30 with COVID-19, enrolled during active disease. The CDR3 spells CASTEVGQFYEQYF. In DNA form, the CDR3 reads TGTGCCAGCACTGAGGTGGGACAGTTCTACGAGCAGTACTTC.